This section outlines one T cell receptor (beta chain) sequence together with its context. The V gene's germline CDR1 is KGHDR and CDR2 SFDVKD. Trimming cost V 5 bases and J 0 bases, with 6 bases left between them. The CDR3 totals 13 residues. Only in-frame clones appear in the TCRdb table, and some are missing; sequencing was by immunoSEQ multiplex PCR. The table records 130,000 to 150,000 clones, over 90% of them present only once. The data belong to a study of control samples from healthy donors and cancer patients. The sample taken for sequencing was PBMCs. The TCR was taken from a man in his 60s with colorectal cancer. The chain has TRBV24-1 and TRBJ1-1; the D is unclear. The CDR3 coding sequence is TGTGCCACCAGTGCTCCTCTGAACACTGAAGCTTTCTTT. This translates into CATSAPLNTEAFF.